These T cell receptor beta chains were read from a single sample in a study of cytomegalovirus exposure and HLA in healthy donors. Clones were sequenced by immunoSEQ multiplex PCR, and TCRdb holds only the in-frame ones, with some missing. The record lists 200,000 to 250,000 clones, of which the ten most abundant hold about 1%. The sample taken for sequencing was PBMCs. All receptors derive from a girl aged 2 to 9 in good health and CMV-seropositive. The conserved cysteine and the conserved F or W are not part of the CDR3 here.

CDR3aa	len	v_gene	j_gene
ASSPTLSSGSAQQY	14	TRBV27	TRBJ2-7
ASSLAVRTGSDEQY	14	TRBV5-1	TRBJ2-7
ASSLGTGQGNEQF	13	TRBV7-9	TRBJ2-1
ASSPPPSGTSDTQY	14	TRBV18	TRBJ2-3
SVVRTSGSSEQF	12	TRBV29-1	TRBJ2-1
AWSAPPGQGNYGYT	14	TRBV30	TRBJ1-2
ASSPRTGEGQPQH	13	TRBV19	TRBJ1-5
ASSLGQGLPFGELF	14	TRBV19	TRBJ2-2
SVGTDSYNEQF	11	TRBV29-1	TRBJ2-1
ASINPRGLAGGSTYEQY	17	TRBV28	TRBJ2-7
ASSLVGLAGNNEQF	14	TRBV5-1	TRBJ2-1
ASGQGNTEAF	10	TRBV2	TRBJ1-1
ASSLERNTDTQY	12	TRBV5-1	TRBJ2-3
ASCRGTSGMIEQF	13	TRBV5-5	TRBJ2-1
ASSFRDRGVYEQY	13	TRBV7-9	TRBJ2-7
ASAVAGGVYYEQY	13	TRBV7-2	TRBJ2-7
AWASGLGAKNIQY	13	TRBV30	TRBJ2-4
ASSSGGTNEKLF	12	TRBV27	TRBJ1-4
ASSLSIDRLLTYEQY	15	TRBV4-2	-
ASTQTGAGTSGTDTQY	16	TRBV5-1	TRBJ2-3
ASRLAGASETQY	12	TRBV5-4	TRBJ2-5
ASSRTSDTDTQY	12	TRBV11-2	TRBJ2-3
ASSPLYEQY	9	TRBV7-9	-
ASSGDWATDTQY	12	TRBV6-1	TRBJ2-3
ASSVGTSGYNEQF	13	TRBV13	TRBJ2-1
ASSFGPTDNYGYT	13	TRBV28	TRBJ1-2
ASSIVPGLVGSTDTQY	16	TRBV19	TRBJ2-3
ASSPERTTNEKLF	13	TRBV7-9	TRBJ1-4
ASRQGGLPYGYT	12	TRBV27	TRBJ1-2
ASSEVERDLQETQY	14	TRBV2	TRBJ2-5
ASRDLTGHRAEAF	13	TRBV27	TRBJ1-1
ASSQDGSGRADTQY	14	TRBV4-1	TRBJ2-3
ASSLIEGLTGELF	13	TRBV5-4	TRBJ2-2
ASSVGVGLNEKLF	13	TRBV6-1	TRBJ1-4
ASSPRVGGDTQY	12	TRBV7-9	TRBJ2-3
AWSGQGFYEQY	11	TRBV30	-
ASSLDRGAGELF	12	TRBV7-9	TRBJ2-2
ASSYTRFRGVTEAF	14	TRBV6-5	TRBJ1-1
ASSPRPSYEQF	11	TRBV27	TRBJ2-1
ASSPGTGAYEQY	12	TRBV18	TRBJ2-7
ASSSERVGHEQF	12	TRBV5-1	TRBJ2-1
ASTVDGQGDFWGNQPQH	17	TRBV28	TRBJ1-5
AWSLGQATYSNQPQH	15	TRBV30	TRBJ1-5
ASSGGTGGYEQY	12	TRBV19	TRBJ2-7
ASRLAGTYEQY	11	TRBV2	TRBJ2-7
ASSEWEGTTYEQY	13	TRBV2	TRBJ2-7
ASSRGSSYEQY	11	TRBV7-9	TRBJ2-7
ASSLLAGTDTQY	12	TRBV5-1	TRBJ2-3
ASSPVAGVGVSEAF	14	TRBV19	TRBJ1-1
ASSQVRYARDRGGVNYGYT	19	TRBV4-1	TRBJ1-2
ASRNRDRGREAF	12	TRBV19	TRBJ1-1
ASSASGLAGDIRETQY	16	TRBV6-1	TRBJ2-5
ASCRREPYEQY	11	TRBV28	TRBJ2-7
AIGGGNFYEQY	11	TRBV5-4	TRBJ2-7
ASRKQGSYNEQF	12	TRBV28	TRBJ2-1
ASTPGQGLTGELF	13	TRBV6-1	TRBJ2-2
ASTPRDRGTDTQY	13	TRBV19	TRBJ2-3
ASSRPGYGNTIY	12	TRBV18	TRBJ1-3